These 18 T cell receptor beta chains originate from one sample sequenced in a study of T cell responses to AZD1222 COVID-19 vaccine. Using immunoSEQ multiplex PCR, the repertoire was profiled, and TCRdb retains in-frame clones only, with some absent. Among 80,000 to 85,000 clones listed, approximately 90% were seen once. This sample comprised peripheral blood, obtained 28 days after the second AZD1222 dose. These TCRs come from an adult who received the AZD1222 COVID-19 vaccine.

J is TRBJ1-4 and V is TRBV28, with 8 nucleotides matching TRBD1. Germline CDR1 reads MDHEN; CDR2 reads SYDVKM. The CDR3 consists of 15 residues. The V segment lost 7 bases and the J segment 8 bases; nucleotides outside the gene matches: 12. This CDR3 is CASTRGGTGHEKLFF. CDR3 in DNA: TGTGCCAGCACCCGGGGGGGGACAGGTCACGAAAAACTGTTTTTT.

This chain links TRBV9 with TRBJ2-2; 10 bases are shared with TRBD2. CDR3 size: 15 residues. The V gene end was trimmed by 3 bases and the J gene end by 1 base; junction bases not matched to a gene: 0. Germline CDR1 SGDLS, CDR2 YYNGEE. CDR3 in amino acids: CASSGTSGNTGELFF. CDR3 bases: TGTGCCAGCAGCGGGACTAGCGGGAACACCGGGGAGCTGTTTTTT.

The chain couples TRBV6-2 or TRBV6-3 to TRBJ2-6; D unresolved. Germline V gene lookup returns CDR1 MNHEY and CDR2 SVGEGT. Trimming left V 0 bases short and J 2 bases short, with 5 bases between. The CDR3 extends over 15 amino acids. The CDR3 bases are TGTGCCAGCAGTTACTCCGGCCCTGGGGCCAACGTCCTGACTTTC. Translation gives CASSYSGPGANVLTF.

V and J are TRBV4-3 and TRBJ1-1; 7 nucleotides agree with TRBD1. Germline V CDR1 and CDR2: LGHNA, YSLEER. The CDR3 runs 16 residues. V gave up 3 bases and J gave up 3 bases; unmatched junction bases: 10. The CDR3 region is CASSQFKQGRDTEAFF. CDR3 in DNA: TGCGCCAGCAGCCAGTTTAAACAGGGGCGGGACACTGAAGCTTTCTTT.

A note on this clone: A junction end diverges from the germline sequence, so it may reflect a read error. The rearrangement joins TRBV11-2 to TRBJ2-5; 8 nucleotides match TRBD2. The CDR3 is 15 amino acids. From germline, CDR1 is SGHAT and CDR2 FQNNGV. The CDR3 DNA reads TGTGCCAGCAGTTTAGACGGGGGGGTCCAGGAGACCCAGTACTTC. Its translation: CASSLDGGVQETQYF.

V usage is TRBV27 and J usage is TRBJ1-6; D not resolved. This CDR3 spans 15 amino acids. CDR1 and CDR2 from the germline V gene are MNHEY and SMNVEV (reference sequence). Trimming shortened V by 3 bases and J by 9 bases, and 15 bases separated the two germline ends. The DNA of the CDR3 is TGTGCCAGCAGTTTCTATTTGGGCTACCCTTCACCCCTCCACTTT. It is translated as CASSFYLGYPSPLHF.

The rearrangement uses TRBV21-1 and TRBJ2-6; the DNA was not used to check the table's D call, TRBD2. TRBV21-1 is noted as a pseudogene. This CDR3 contains 16 residues. CDR3 sequence (DNA): TGTGCCAGCAGCAAAGACTTGATCTCTGGGGCCAACGTCCTGACTTTC. The encoded protein is CASSKDLISGANVLTF.

The chain joins TRBV2 to TRBJ2-2; unclear D gene. This CDR3 has 13 residues. V lost 6 bases and J 1 base, leaving 6 bases between the germline ends. Per germline, CDR1 SNHLY and CDR2 FYNNEI. CDR3 region: CASRGLNTGELFF. The CDR3, as DNA: TGTGCCAGCAGGGGTCTGAACACCGGGGAGCTGTTTTTT. Looking up the rest from reference TRBV2 and TRBJ2-2 gives the full variable domain: EPEVTQTPSHQVTQMGQEVILRCVPISNHLYFYWYRQILGQKVEFLVSFYNNEISEKSEIFDDQFSVERPDGSNFTLKIRSTKLEDSAMYFCASRGLNTGELFFGEGSRLTVL.

The V call is TRBV9, the J call TRBJ2-7; TRBD2 matches 7 bases. CDR1 is SGDLS, CDR2 YYNGEE, per germline. V lost 4 bases, J lost 10 bases, and 8 bases stayed unmatched. This CDR3 contains 12 residues. In nucleotides, the CDR3 is TGTGCCAGCAGCTCTCCGGCGGGAGAACAGTACTTC. This codes for CASSSPAGEQYF.

J is TRBJ2-1 and V is TRBV27; 9 nucleotides align to TRBD1. The CDR3 is 15 residues long. Germline V CDR1 and CDR2: MNHEY, SMNVEV (reference sequence). J gave up 5 bases and V 7 bases, and 9 bases lay outside the gene matches. The CDR3 reads CASTDPGQGNNEQFF. As DNA, the CDR3 is TGTGCCAGCACCGACCCGGGACAGGGTAACAATGAGCAGTTCTTC.

The rearrangement joins TRBV28 to TRBJ2-1, with D possibly being TRBD2 (5 bases). The CDR3 is 16 amino acids. Trimming pared 10 bases from V and 1 base from J, leaving 20 bases between. Germline V gene lookup returns CDR1 MDHEN and CDR2 SYDVKM. The DNA for the CDR3 is TGTGCCACCCTAGCATCGGAACTTAGATCCTACAATGAGCAGTTCTTC. This gives the protein CATLASELRSYNEQFF.

A single count supports this clone. The chain employs TRBV5-6 and TRBJ2-7; unclear D gene. CDR1 and CDR2 from the germline V gene are SGHDT and YYEEEE. This CDR3 has 14 amino acids. Trimming took 0 bases from V and 2 from J, leaving 9 bases between them. The CDR3 protein is CASSLGGDTYEQYF. The CDR3 DNA reads as TGTGCCAGCAGCTTGGGCGGTGATACCTACGAGCAGTACTTC.

The chain uses TRBV6-8 and TRBJ2-2; 7 bases are a match to TRBD2. Germline V CDR1 and CDR2: MNHGY, SAAAGT. J lost 2 bases, V lost 11 bases, and 8 bases had no gene match. The CDR3 is made up of 14 amino acids. The CDR3 loop reads CAPGGGSNTGELFF. The CDR3 coding sequence is TGTGCCCCCGGCGGCGGGAGTAACACCGGGGAGCTGTTTTTT.

The chain uses TRBV6-2 or TRBV6-3 and TRBJ1-1, with D maybe TRBD1 (6 bases). The CDR3 has 14 amino acids. The germline CDR1 and CDR2 sequences are MNHEY and SVGEGT. V dropped 5 bases and J dropped 6 bases, with 16 bases sitting between them. CDR3 region: CASSPLAGEAEAFF. In DNA form, the CDR3 reads TGTGCCAGCAGTCCCCTGGCAGGGGAGGCTGAAGCTTTCTTT.

The J gene is TRBJ2-7, the V gene TRBV10-3; 9 bases fit TRBD1. This CDR3 contains 12 residues. The V segment lost 8 bases and the J segment 5 bases; nucleotides outside the gene matches: 4. Germline-derived CDR1 and CDR2 are ENHRY and SYGVKD. CDR3 in DNA: TGTGCCATCTCGACAGGGGGGGACGAGCAGTACTTC. This sequence encodes CAISTGGDEQYF.

The chain links TRBV28 to TRBJ1-2, with a possible D match to TRBD1 (6 bases). Germline CDR1 is MDHEN and CDR2 is SYDVKM. CDR3 length: 13 residues. V was clipped by 5 bases and J by 6 bases, with 13 bases between them. The CDR3: CASSPRRGDGYTF. The DNA for the CDR3 is TGTGCCAGCAGTCCTAGGAGGGGGGATGGCTACACCTTC.

The chain's CDR3 is CASSPFASGTYEQYF. The CDR3 nucleotides are TGTGCCAGCAGTCCCTTTGCTAGCGGCACCTACGAGCAGTACTTC. The chain couples TRBV6-5 to TRBJ2-7, with TRBD2 identical over 7 bases. Unmatched junction bases numbered 9, after V lost 5 bases and J lost 2 bases. Germline lookup yields CDR1 MNHEY and CDR2 SVGAGI. The CDR3 contains 15 residues.

The chain has TRBV6-5 and TRBJ1-1; D ambiguous. The germline V gene encodes CDR1 MNHEY and CDR2 SVGAGI. Trimming stripped 5 bases from V and 0 bases from J, with 7 bases between. The CDR3 sequence is 13 residues long. CDR3 residues: CASSTLVNTEAFF. CDR3 sequence (DNA): TGTGCCAGCAGTACACTAGTGAACACTGAAGCTTTCTTT.